This is a list of T cell receptor beta chains from one sample in a study of blood T cell repertoires in COVID-19. The table came from immunoSEQ multiplex PCR; TCRdb's copy has only in-frame clones and leaves some out. The data show approximately 150,000 clones, approximately 84% seen once. Material for sequencing was peripheral blood. These receptors came from a woman of 80 years or more with acute or convalescent COVID-19. The CDR3 runs from the conserved cysteine through the conserved F or W. A D gene is named only where the DNA matches it firmly. Where a row states a size, it is once, few, many or the class of an expanded clone; other rows omit it.

TRBJ2-3 few TRBV5-6 . CASSLRRPTDTQYF TGTGCCAGCAGCTTGAGGAGGCCCACAGATACGCAGTATTTT
TRBJ1-2 . TRBV7-2 . CASSLYYTESNYGYTF TGTGCCAGCAGCCTCTACTACACGGAGTCTAACTATGGCTACACCTTC
TRBJ2-2 . TRBV10-1 TRBD2 CASSEKGGSMAGELFF TGCGCCAGCAGTGAGAAGGGCGGGAGCATGGCCGGGGAGCTGTTTTTT
TRBJ2-7 . TRBV29-1 TRBD1 CSVEGQGGYEQYF TGCAGCGTCGAGGGACAGGGCGGCTACGAGCAGTACTTC
TRBJ1-2 . TRBV2 . CASSVGITGDGYTF TGTGCCAGCAGTGTGGGCATCACGGGAGATGGCTACACCTTC
TRBJ2-4 . TRBV5-8 TRBD1 CASSLVGRGQKNIQYF TGTGCCAGCAGCTTGGTAGGCAGGGGGCAAAAAAACATTCAGTACTTC
TRBJ2-3 . TRBV5-1 TRBD2 CASSKGLVGGTDTQYF TGCGCCAGCAGCAAGGGACTAGTAGGCGGCACAGATACGCAGTATTTT
TRBJ1-2 . TRBV9 . CASSPEGTNYGYTF TGTGCCAGCAGCCCGGAGGGGACTAACTATGGCTACACCTTC
TRBJ2-4 few TRBV7-9 TRBD1 CASSRTGGGKNIQYF TGTGCCAGCAGCCGGACAGGGGGAGGCAAAAACATTCAGTACTTC
TRBJ2-3 . TRBV30 . CAWGEASSTDTQYF TGTGCCTGGGGGGAGGCTAGCAGCACAGATACGCAGTATTTT
TRBJ2-7 . TRBV7-9 TRBD1 CASSPRNRGNEQYF TGTGCCAGCAGCCCCCGAAACAGGGGCAACGAGCAGTACTTC
TRBJ2-1 . TRBV29-1 TRBD1 CSVQGASEQFF TGCAGCGTTCAGGGGGCTAGTGAGCAGTTCTTC
TRBJ1-3 . TRBV7-9 . CASRPEQGPGNTIYF TGTGCCAGCAGGCCCGAACAGGGACCTGGAAACACCATATATTTT
TRBJ2-3 . TRBV5-5 TRBD2 CASRHTGLTTQYF TGTGCCAGCAGGCATACGGGACTAACTACGCAGTATTTT
TRBJ1-4 . TRBV7-8 TRBD1 CASSRGTADEKLFF TGTGCCAGCAGCCGAGGGACAGCAGATGAAAAACTGTTTTTT
TRBJ2-7 . TRBV20-1 TRBD2 CSASGLADLREQYF TGCAGTGCTAGTGGACTAGCGGACCTCAGGGAGCAGTACTTC
TRBJ2-3 . TRBV21-1 . CASSKLAGGRDTQYF TGTGCCAGCAGCAAACTAGCGGGGGGGCGGGATACGCAGTATTTT
TRBJ2-2 . TRBV11-3 TRBD2 CASSPPLAGEINTGELFF TGTGCCAGCAGCCCGCCTCTAGCGGGGGAGATAAACACCGGGGAGCTGTTTTTT
TRBJ2-5 once TRBV18 TRBD1 CASSPQMGQGTQETQYF TGTGCCAGCTCACCACAGATGGGACAGGGTACCCAAGAGACCCAGTACTTC
TRBJ1-2 . TRBV30 . CAWSAERLYGYTF TGTGCCTGGAGTGCCGAGCGGCTATATGGCTACACCTTC
TRBJ2-4 . TRBV19 . CASSIWQGSKNIQYF TGTGCCAGTAGTATATGGCAGGGATCCAAAAACATTCAGTACTTC
TRBJ1-2 few TRBV5-1 . CASSPTLGALDGYTF TGCGCCAGCAGCCCGACATTAGGGGCGCTTGATGGCTACACCTTC
TRBJ1-1 . TRBV10-3 TRBD1 CAISGAGQGLGEAFF TGTGCCATCAGTGGCGCAGGACAGGGGTTGGGTGAAGCTTTCTTT
TRBJ1-5 . TRBV15 . CATSRDSTYNQPQHF TGTGCCACCAGCAGAGATAGCACCTACAATCAGCCCCAGCATTTT
TRBJ2-3 . TRBV29-1 . CSVAVQGLHKDTQYF TGCAGCGTTGCTGTGCAGGGATTACACAAAGATACGCAGTATTTT
TRBJ1-5 . TRBV5-6 . CASSLDRDKPQHF TGTGCCAGCAGCTTGGACAGGGACAAGCCCCAGCATTTT
TRBJ2-7 . TRBV3-1/TRBV3-2 . CASSPAGEGYEQYF TGTGCCAGCAGCCCCGCAGGGGAAGGCTACGAGCAGTACTTC
TRBJ1-5 . TRBV30 . CAWSRTGSNQPQHF TGTGCCTGGAGCCGAACAGGAAGCAATCAGCCCCAGCATTTT
TRBJ1-6 . TRBV6-6 TRBD1 CASSPKNRGTDSPLHF TGTGCCAGCAGTCCTAAAAACAGGGGTACGGATTCACCCCTCCACTTT
TRBJ2-7 . TRBV30 TRBD2 CAWSVLGGGAYEQYF TGTGCCTGGAGTGTACTCGGCGGGGGGGCGTACGAGCAGTACTTC
TRBJ2-2 once TRBV9 . CASSAPGGGGTSTGELFF TGTGCCAGCAGCGCCCCCGGGGGAGGCGGGACTTCCACCGGGGAGCTGTTTTTT
TRBJ1-1 . TRBV30 . CAWSVRIRPDSGRTEAFF TGTGCCTGGAGTGTCAGGATTCGTCCGGACTCCGGGCGCACTGAAGCTTTCTTT
TRBJ2-7 . TRBV7-2 TRBD2 CASRPTSGGRSYEQYF TGTGCCAGCAGACCGACTAGCGGGGGGAGATCCTACGAGCAGTACTTC
TRBJ1-3 . TRBV4-3 . CASSRSLGGLGNTIYF TGCGCCAGCAGCCGTTCCCTTGGGGGGTTGGGAAACACCATATATTTT
TRBJ2-7 . TRBV30 . CAWSAPSSSYEQYF TGTGCCTGGAGTGCCCCTTCCAGCTCCTACGAGCAGTACTTC
TRBJ2-3 few TRBV2 TRBD2 CASTGTSGRRDTQYF TGTGCCAGCACCGGGACTAGCGGGCGGAGGGATACGCAGTATTTT
TRBJ2-2 . TRBV10-3 TRBD1 CAISESKGQIPNTGELFF TGTGCCATCAGTGAGTCAAAGGGACAGATACCGAACACCGGGGAGCTGTTTTTT
TRBJ1-6 . TRBV11-2 . CASSLKQGSYNSPLHF TGTGCCAGCAGCTTAAAACAGGGCTCCTATAATTCACCCCTCCACTTT
TRBJ1-5 . TRBV18 TRBD1 CASSLTGQGISNQPQHF TGTGCCAGCTCCCTCACGGGACAGGGTATAAGCAATCAGCCCCAGCATTTT
TRBJ2-3 . TRBV5-1 TRBD2 CASSFSGGATDTQYF TGCGCCAGCAGCTTTAGCGGGGGGGCCACAGATACGCAGTATTTT